Listed below are T cell receptor beta chains from one sample, sequenced in a study of tumor-infiltrating lymphocytes in localized non-small cell lung cancer. Clones were sequenced by immunoSEQ multiplex PCR, and TCRdb holds only the in-frame ones, with some missing. The table records roughly 10,000 clones, 82% of them present only once. Sample: uninvolved lung tissue not adjacent to the tumor. These receptors were obtained from a human donor with non-small cell lung cancer. Each CDR3 is given with its conserved first and last residue. The D gene is left open where the match is weak. The size of a clone is reported for some rows only, either as once, few or many, or as a class for expanded clones.

>TRBJ2-5|few|TRBV7-9|.
CASSSDTPRETQYF
TGTGCCAGCAGCTCCGACACCCCTCGGGAGACCCAGTACTTC
>TRBJ2-5|.|TRBV29-1|.
CSVETGGAAQYF
TGCAGCGTTGAAACAGGGGGGGCGGCCCAGTACTTC
>TRBJ2-7|.|TRBV5-1|TRBD1
CASSLEGQNYEQYF
TGCGCCAGCAGCTTGGAGGGACAGAACTACGAGCAGTACTTC
>TRBJ1-1|.|TRBV9|.
CASSEWTANTEAFF
TGTGCCAGCAGCGAATGGACAGCAAACACTGAAGCTTTCTTT
>TRBJ2-2|.|TRBV9|.
CASSVGDGAGTGELFF
TGTGCCAGCAGCGTAGGTGATGGGGCGGGCACCGGGGAGCTGTTTTTT
>TRBJ2-5|.|TRBV5-1|.
CASSLSRGHETQYF
TGCGCCAGCAGCTTGTCGCGCGGGCACGAGACCCAGTACTTC
>TRBJ2-7|.|TRBV10-3|.
CASNTDKGEQYF
TGTGCCAGCAACACGGATAAGGGCGAGCAGTACTTC
>TRBJ1-5|once|TRBV19|.
CASSGAPGQPQHF
TGTGCCAGTTCGGGGGCGCCGGGACAGCCCCAGCATTTT
>TRBJ1-1|.|TRBV7-9|.
CASSLGALGDTEAFF
TGTGCCAGCAGCTTGGGAGCCTTGGGAGACACTGAAGCTTTCTTT
>TRBJ1-5|.|TRBV10-2|.
CASNDDYASNQPQHF
TGCGCCAGCAATGACGATTACGCCAGCAATCAGCCCCAGCATTTT
>TRBJ2-5|.|TRBV6-6|.
CASSLPGQETQYF
TGTGCCAGCAGTCTCCCTGGACAAGAGACCCAGTACTTC
>TRBJ2-7|few|TRBV27|TRBD2
CASSPIAGRPGEQYF
TGTGCCAGCAGCCCTATAGCGGGACGGCCTGGTGAGCAGTACTTC
>TRBJ1-6|few|TRBV19|TRBD1
CASSSGIGGGNSPLHF
TGTGCCAGTAGTTCAGGTATAGGGGGCGGTAATTCACCCCTCCACTTT
>TRBJ2-1|.|TRBV6-6|TRBD2
CASNPLLAGYNEQFF
TGTGCCAGCAACCCCCTACTAGCGGGATACAATGAGCAGTTCTTC
>TRBJ2-1|.|TRBV7-2|.
CASSLGPTVYNEQFF
TGTGCCAGCAGCTTAGGACCTACCGTCTACAATGAGCAGTTCTTC
>TRBJ2-2|.|TRBV10-3|.
CAISESWLSNTGELFF
TGTGCCATCAGTGAGTCGTGGCTATCGAACACCGGGGAGCTGTTTTTT
>TRBJ2-5|.|TRBV27|TRBD1
CASSPRTGTWETQYF
TGTGCCAGCAGTCCTAGGACAGGGACGTGGGAGACCCAGTACTTC
>TRBJ2-1|.|TRBV7-8|.
CASSRAATSAVNEQFF
TGTGCCAGCAGCCGGGCGGCGACTTCGGCGGTCAATGAGCAGTTCTTC
>TRBJ2-2|.|TRBV7-8|TRBD1
CASSWGQLNTGELFF
TGTGCCAGCAGCTGGGGACAGTTGAACACCGGGGAGCTGTTTTTT
>TRBJ1-5|.|TRBV6-5|TRBD1
CASRGQGDQPQHF
TGTGCCAGCAGGGGACAGGGGGACCAGCCCCAGCATTTT
>TRBJ2-7|.|TRBV13|TRBD2
CASSARGTSGSYEQYF
TGTGCCAGCAGCGCCCGCGGGACTAGCGGCTCCTACGAGCAGTACTTC
>TRBJ1-3|.|TRBV10-3|.
CAISFGGNTIYF
TGTGCCATCAGTTTTGGCGGAAACACCATATATTTT